Listed below are T cell receptor beta chains from one sample, sequenced in a study of T cells in localized non-small cell lung cancer. Some clones are missing from TCRdb's copy, which holds only in-frame ones; the method was immunoSEQ multiplex PCR. The data hold around 83,000 clones, with 80% observed a single time. Sequenced material: PBMCs, taken before any cancer treatment. The receptors shown here come from a man between 40 and 69 years old with stage II squamous cell lung carcinoma. The CDR3 runs from the conserved cysteine through the conserved F or W. D genes are given only for firm matches. Not all rows give a size; the values are once, few, many and, for expanded clones, a class.

v_gene	abundance	j_gene	d_gene	CDR3nt	CDR3aa
TRBV28	few	TRBJ2-3	TRBD2	TGTGCCAGCAGTTTCACTCTAGCGGGAGGGCTTGATACGCAGTATTTT	CASSFTLAGGLDTQYF
TRBV29-1	once	TRBJ2-5	-	TGCAGCGTTGCCAGGGGAGCTCGGGAGACCCAGTACTTC	CSVARGARETQYF
TRBV2	-	TRBJ1-6	TRBD1	TGTGCCAGCAGAGGACAGGGGGGTAGCTATAATTCACCCCTCCACTTT	CASRGQGGSYNSPLHF
TRBV7-9	few	TRBJ1-3	TRBD1	TGTGCCAGCAGCCCCGGGACAGGGTCTGGAAACACCATATATTTT	CASSPGTGSGNTIYF
TRBV9	-	TRBJ2-7	TRBD2	TGTGCCAGCAGCGTTAGAGGGCTAGCGGGGGTAGGTGAGCAGTACTTC	CASSVRGLAGVGEQYF
TRBV6-5	-	TRBJ1-6	TRBD1	TGTGCCAGCAGCAGGACAGGGTTAGGGGCTTCACCCCTCCACTTT	CASSRTGLGASPLHF
TRBV6-5	once	TRBJ2-7	-	TGTGCCAGCAGTTCGGGACTCAACTACGAGCAGTACTTC	CASSSGLNYEQYF
TRBV5-1	-	TRBJ2-1	TRBD2	TGCGCCAGCAGCTCTCTCACTAGCGGTTCTTCTTACAATGAGCAGTTCTTC	CASSSLTSGSSYNEQFF
TRBV4-3	many	TRBJ2-1	-	TGCGCCAGCAGCCACCTAACCTACGGACGTGGGGGACGATACAATGAGCAGTTCTTC	CASSHLTYGRGGRYNEQFF
TRBV6-6	-	TRBJ2-7	-	TGTGCCAGCAGTTACACAGGGATCGACGAGCAGTACTTC	CASSYTGIDEQYF
TRBV28	-	TRBJ2-5	-	TGTGCCAGCAACCCCAGGGTGGGGGAGACCCAGTACTTC	CASNPRVGETQYF
TRBV29-1	-	TRBJ2-7	TRBD2	TGCAGCGTTGAACTGGCTAGCGGGGGCTACGAGCAGTACTTC	CSVELASGGYEQYF
TRBV4-1	-	TRBJ2-3	TRBD1	TGCGCCAGCAGCCAAGACCCCCGGACAGGGGGGACAGATACGCAGTATTTT	CASSQDPRTGGTDTQYF
TRBV5-6	-	TRBJ2-7	TRBD1	TGTGCCAGCAGCTCGTGGACAGGGGAGGTCTACGAGCAGTACTTC	CASSSWTGEVYEQYF
TRBV9	-	TRBJ1-5	TRBD1	TGTGCCAGCAGCCCTGACAGGGGGCTCGGTCAGCCCCAGCATTTT	CASSPDRGLGQPQHF
TRBV18	-	TRBJ1-4	-	TGTGCCAGCTCACGGTTCAGCAGTGAAAAACTGTTTTTT	CASSRFSSEKLFF
TRBV5-1	-	TRBJ2-7	TRBD1	TGCGCCAGCAGCCGAGGCCACCGGGACAGCTCCTACGAGCAGTACTTC	CASSRGHRDSSYEQYF
TRBV6-5	-	TRBJ2-5	-	TGTGCCAGCAGCCCACAGGGTGAGGAGACCCAGTACTTC	CASSPQGEETQYF
TRBV6-1	medium-sized	TRBJ1-5	-	TGTGCCAGCATAAGTCACTTCGGAAATCAGCCCCAGCATTTT	CASISHFGNQPQHF
TRBV6-6	once	TRBJ2-2	-	TGTGCCAGCAGTCCGTATGGGGTTGGTACCGGGGAGCTGTTTTTT	CASSPYGVGTGELFF
TRBV7-8	-	TRBJ1-4	-	TGTGCCAGCAGCCCTCGGTTGTCTAATGAAAAACTGTTTTTT	CASSPRLSNEKLFF
TRBV9	-	TRBJ1-4	-	TGTGCCAGCAGCGTAGGTTCTGTGGGCGGGAATGAAAAACTGTTTTTT	CASSVGSVGGNEKLFF
TRBV7-8	-	TRBJ1-5	TRBD1	TGTGCCAGCAGCTTAGGGATACTCCGGGACAGTAGCAATCAGCCCCAGCATTTT	CASSLGILRDSSNQPQHF
TRBV28	-	TRBJ2-1	-	TGTGCCAGCAGCCGGAGCCCTAGCTCCTACAATGAGCAGTTCTTC	CASSRSPSSYNEQFF
TRBV4-2	-	TRBJ1-6	-	TGTGCCAGCAGCCATTCCCCGAGTTATAATTCACCCCTCCACTTT	CASSHSPSYNSPLHF
TRBV5-8	-	TRBJ2-7	TRBD1	TGTGCCAGCAGCCGACAGGGACCCTACGAGCAGTACTTC	CASSRQGPYEQYF
TRBV7-9	once	TRBJ2-2	-	TGTGCCAGCAGCCCCCAGCTCCTTATGCTCACCGGGGAGCTGTTTTTT	CASSPQLLMLTGELFF
TRBV7-9	-	TRBJ2-2	TRBD1	TGTGCCAGCACGGGGACAGGGGCGCGAACCGGGGAGCTGTTTTTT	CASTGTGARTGELFF
TRBV5-1	once	TRBJ2-2	-	TGCGCCAGCAGCCGGACGGGGGGCGTTCGCGCCGGGGAGCTGTTTTTT	CASSRTGGVRAGELFF
TRBV19	-	TRBJ1-2	-	TGTGCCAGTAGTATAGAGGGAGTTCGGCCCTATGGCTACACCTTC	CASSIEGVRPYGYTF
TRBV27	-	TRBJ2-3	-	TGTGCCAGCAGTACCCTCACAGATACGCAGTATTTT	CASSTLTDTQYF
TRBV11-3	-	TRBJ2-7	-	TGTGCCAGCAGCTCGGGACTGCCATACGAGCAGTACTTC	CASSSGLPYEQYF
TRBV7-6	-	TRBJ1-1	TRBD1	TGTGCCAGCAGCTCGGGACAGACTCTGAACACTGAAGCTTTCTTT	CASSSGQTLNTEAFF
TRBV7-9	-	TRBJ2-2	-	TGTGCCAGCAGCTTGGCAACCGGGGAGCTGTTTTTT	CASSLATGELFF
TRBV4-3	-	TRBJ1-2	-	TGCGCCAGCAGCCAGGCTATTAACGGGGGTGAAGGCTACACCTTC	CASSQAINGGEGYTF
TRBV29-1	-	TRBJ2-2	-	TGCAGCGTCCCGACAGCCGGGGAGCTGTTTTTT	CSVPTAGELFF
TRBV19	-	TRBJ2-7	-	TGTGCCAGTAGCCAGACAGGAGGCGCCTACGAGCAGTACTTC	CASSQTGGAYEQYF
TRBV29-1	-	TRBJ1-2	-	TGCAGCGTTGAAGATCCCGAGAATGGCTACACCTTC	CSVEDPENGYTF
TRBV15	-	TRBJ2-3	TRBD2	TGTGCCACCAGCAGAGAATATCTAGCGGGGTTAAATACGCAGTATTTT	CATSREYLAGLNTQYF
TRBV7-2	-	TRBJ1-1	-	TGTGCCAGCAGCTTAGTGCGGAGGGTGAACACTGAAGCTTTCTTT	CASSLVRRVNTEAFF
TRBV21-1	-	TRBJ1-1	-	TGTGCCAGCAGCATAAGGGGGGGGAGCACTGAAGCTTTCTTT	CASSIRGGSTEAFF
TRBV4-1	few	TRBJ1-2	-	TGCGCCAGCAGCCGGGCACAGGATCCTAACTATGGCTACACCTTC	CASSRAQDPNYGYTF
TRBV5-1	-	TRBJ2-5	-	TGCGCCAGCAGCTTGGAGCCCCAAAGAAAGCGGGAGACCCAGTACTTC	CASSLEPQRKRETQYF
TRBV27	-	TRBJ2-7	TRBD2	TGTGCCAGCAGTCCGGGACTAGCGGGAGGGCCTGGGGCCTACGAGCAGTACTTC	CASSPGLAGGPGAYEQYF
TRBV7-9	-	TRBJ1-5	-	TGTGCCAGCAGCTGGGACGAGGGTCAGCCCCAGCATTTT	CASSWDEGQPQHF
TRBV7-9	-	TRBJ1-1	-	TGTGCCAGCAGCAGTAGGGCTCGGGTCACTGAAGCTTTCTTT	CASSSRARVTEAFF
TRBV2	-	TRBJ1-6	-	TGTGCCAGCAGGGTCAGGGACACCGATAATTCACCCCTCCACTTT	CASRVRDTDNSPLHF
TRBV19	-	TRBJ2-2	-	TGTGCCACTAACCGCGGGACTGCTAACACCGGGGAGCTGTTTTTT	CATNRGTANTGELFF